A single sample gave rise to the 24 T cell receptor beta chains below, sequenced in a study of blood T cell repertoires in COVID-19. Profiled with immunoSEQ multiplex PCR; TCRdb holds only in-frame clones, not every one. The sample shows about 190,000 clones, 90% of them seen only once. The specimen sequenced was peripheral blood. All receptors come from a man aged 50 to 59 with acute or convalescent COVID-19.

The V gene is TRBV6-2 or TRBV6-3, the J gene TRBJ2-1; TRBD2 matches 13 bases. Germline CDR1 MNHEY, CDR2 SVGEGT. Trimming removed 0 bases from V and 9 bases from J; junction bases left unmatched: 5. The CDR3 length is 16 residues. CDR3 protein: CASSYSITSGGVEQFF. CDR3 bases: TGTGCCAGCAGTTACTCGATAACTAGCGGGGGGGTTGAGCAGTTCTTC.

This rearrangement joins TRBV7-3 to TRBJ2-7, with 9 bases that match TRBD2. The V segment lost 2 bases and the J segment 4 bases; nucleotides outside the gene matches: 6. The CDR3 has 15 amino acids. Germline-derived CDR1 and CDR2 are SGHTA and FQGTGA. CDR3 sequence: CASSLGAGGSYEQYF. The CDR3 coding sequence is TGTGCCAGCAGCTTAGGGGCGGGAGGGTCTTACGAGCAGTACTTC. Together with reference TRBV7-3 and TRBJ2-7, the CDR3 gives the full variable domain: GAGVSQTPSNKVTEKGKYVELRCDPISGHTALYWYRQSLGQGPEFLIYFQGTGAADDSGLPNDRFFAVRPEGSVSTLKIQRTERGDSAVYLCASSLGAGGSYEQYFGPGTRLTVT.

This chain joins TRBV7-2 and TRBJ1-2; D is possibly TRBD1 (6 bases). V was pared by 3 bases and J by 6 bases, with 17 bases between. The CDR3 sequence is 15 residues long. Germline lookup yields CDR1 SGHTA and CDR2 FQGNSA. This CDR3 reads CASSLIPNRENGYTF. CDR3 nucleotides: TGTGCCAGCAGCTTGATCCCCAACAGGGAAAATGGCTACACCTTC.

This clone was detected only once. The rearrangement links TRBV28 to TRBJ1-5; 10 bases map to TRBD1. Germline V gene data show CDR1 as MDHEN and CDR2 as SYDVKM. There are 15 residues in the CDR3. Germline trimming cut 6 bases from V and 5 bases from J; bases unmatched to any gene: 7. The CDR3 spells CASRATGGAYQPQHF. The DNA of the CDR3 is TGTGCCAGCAGGGCGACAGGGGGCGCGTATCAGCCCCAGCATTTT.

The rearrangement joins TRBV29-1 to TRBJ1-4; 7 nucleotides agree with TRBD1. Germline V gene lookup returns CDR1 SQVTM and CDR2 ANQGSEA. With V trimmed by 6 bases and J by 7 bases, 11 bases remained unmatched. This CDR3 spans 14 amino acids. For the CDR3, the DNA is TGCAGCGTGGGAGAGGGGGCTGGGGCTGAAAAACTGTTTTTT. It translates to CSVGEGAGAEKLFF.

This chain connects TRBV27 to TRBJ1-5; no clear D gene. Germline CDR1 MNHEY, CDR2 SMNVEV (reference sequence). V shed 1 base and J shed 6 bases, with 7 bases lying between them. The CDR3 has 13 residues. This CDR3 is CASSLWRGQPQHF. CDR3 sequence (DNA): TGTGCCAGCAGTTTATGGCGGGGTCAGCCCCAGCATTTT.

This clone came up many times. Other DNA sequences from this sample encode an identical CDR3 as well. The gene calls are TRBV4-1 and TRBJ2-2; D may be TRBD1 (6 bases). V was pared by 4 bases and J by 1 base, with 10 bases between. The CDR3 consists of 15 residues. Germline V gives CDR1 MGHRA, CDR2 YSYEKL. The CDR3 DNA follows: TGCGCCAGCAGCCCAAGGACAGTGAACACCGGGGAGCTGTTTTTT. Translating it yields CASSPRTVNTGELFF.

The genes are TRBV10-3 and TRBJ2-7; 8 bases are shared with TRBD2. The germline V gene encodes CDR1 ENHRY and CDR2 SYGVKD. The CDR3 runs 15 residues. Losses at the gene ends were 4 bases for V and 2 bases for J; bases not matched to a gene: 7. CDR3 sequence (DNA): TGTGCCATCAGTGTTGGGGGCGGGGGGACCTACGAGCAGTACGTC. Translating it yields CAISVGGGGTYEQYV.

The chain recombines TRBV30 with TRBJ1-2; 8 positions agree with TRBD1. The CDR3 loop spans 13 amino acids. In germline, CDR1 is GTSNPN, CDR2 SVGIG (reference sequence). Germline trimming cut 1 base from V and 8 bases from J; bases unmatched to any gene: 6. CDR3 sequence (DNA): TGTGCCTGGAGTGCCGGACAGGGCAGCGGCTACACCTTC. This gives the protein CAWSAGQGSGYTF. Together with reference TRBV30 and TRBJ1-2, the CDR3 gives the full variable domain: SQTIHQWPATLVQPVGSPLSLECTVEGTSNPNLYWYRQAAGRGLQLLFYSVGIGQISSEVPQNLSASRPQDRQFILSSKKLLLSDSGFYLCAWSAGQGSGYTFGSGTRLTVV.

This CDR3 is CASSPRGGGRGGEQYF. The DNA of the CDR3 is TGTGCCAGCAGTCCCCGAGGGGGGGGAAGAGGAGGCGAGCAGTACTTC. J is TRBJ2-7 and V is TRBV28; a weak D match, TRBD2 (7 bases). V lost 5 bases, J lost 6 bases, and 23 bases lay in between. The germline V gene has CDR1 MDHEN and CDR2 SYDVKM. The CDR3 has 16 residues.

This chain links TRBV11-3 with TRBJ2-3; TRBD1 matches at 9 bases. Germline V gene data show CDR1 as SGHNT and CDR2 as YENEEA. The CDR3 consists of 15 residues. The V gene end was trimmed by 5 bases and the J gene end by 1 base; junction bases not matched to a gene: 4. The CDR3 sequence: CASSRQGEGTDTQYF. The CDR3 DNA sequence: TGTGCCAGCAGCCGACAGGGGGAGGGCACAGATACGCAGTATTTT.

The V gene is TRBV7-3, the J gene TRBJ2-1, with 14 bases aligning to TRBD2. This CDR3 comprises 15 residues. Germline CDR1 and CDR2: SGHTA and FQGTGA. Trimming cost V 4 bases and J 6 bases; bases outside gene matches: 2. The CDR3 region is CASSSGLAGGNEQFF. For the CDR3, the DNA is TGTGCCAGCAGCTCCGGACTAGCGGGAGGCAATGAGCAGTTCTTC. Variable domain in full (rest from reference TRBV7-3 and TRBJ2-1): GAGVSQTPSNKVTEKGKYVELRCDPISGHTALYWYRQSLGQGPEFLIYFQGTGAADDSGLPNDRFFAVRPEGSVSTLKIQRTERGDSAVYLCASSSGLAGGNEQFFGPGTRLTVL.

This chain uses TRBV28 with TRBJ2-3, with a tentative D call TRBD2 (6 bases). V was pared by 7 bases and J by 2 bases, with 10 bases between. This CDR3 has 13 amino acids. CDR1 MDHEN and CDR2 SYDVKM come from the germline V gene. CDR3 sequence (DNA): TGTGCCAGCATACCGGGGGACACAGATACGCAGTATTTT. Its translation: CASIPGDTDTQYF.

The chain joins TRBV7-9 to TRBJ2-2, with D tentatively TRBD2 (5 bases). V was pared by 1 base and J by 2 bases, with 8 bases between. The germline V gene encodes CDR1 SEHNR and CDR2 FQNEAQ (reference sequence). This CDR3 has 15 residues. CDR3 in DNA: TGTGCCAGCAGCTTAGTAGCGACCAACACCGGGGAGCTGTTTTTT. It codes for CASSLVATNTGELFF.

The V gene is TRBV7-6, the J gene TRBJ2-7; 13 bases agree with TRBD2. The CDR3 runs to 15 residues. V trimming: 5 bases; J trimming: 3 bases; junction bases outside the gene matches: 4. Germline values: CDR1 SGHVS, CDR2 FNYEAQ. The CDR3 DNA follows: TGTGCCAGCAGCCCTGGACTAGCGGGAGTCTACGAGCAGTACTTC. Translating it yields CASSPGLAGVYEQYF.

This clone has only one observation. The rearrangement links TRBV28 to TRBJ1-1; D possibly corresponds to TRBD1 (6 bases). Germline V gene sequence: CDR1 MDHEN, CDR2 SYDVKM. The CDR3 length is 15 residues. Trimming left V 5 bases short and J 1 base short, with 14 bases between. The CDR3 loop is CASSGLGTPNTEAFF. The CDR3 coding sequence is TGTGCCAGCAGTGGATTAGGGACACCGAACACTGAAGCTTTCTTT.

The V call is TRBV5-1, the J call TRBJ1-6, with D hard to call. V was shortened by 2 bases and J by 3 bases, with 6 bases between the two germline ends. This CDR3 region has 14 residues. Germline V gene sequence: CDR1 SGHRS, CDR2 YFSETQ. CDR3 DNA: TGCGCCAGCAGCTTTGAGTTCTATAATTCACCCCTCCACTTT. Translation gives CASSFEFYNSPLHF.

This chain links TRBV10-3 with TRBJ2-1; D perhaps matches TRBD1 (5 bases). Trimming left V 2 bases short and J 5 bases short, with 10 bases between. The CDR3 sequence is 14 residues long. The germline CDR1 and CDR2 sequences are ENHRY and SYGVKD. CDR3 amino acids: CAISERGSHNEQFF. CDR3 bases: TGTGCCATCAGTGAGAGGGGATCCCACAATGAGCAGTTCTTC.

This clone was seen more than once but under ten times. CDR3 protein: CASGRGTGPSGNTIYF. Here the CDR3 DNA reads TGTGCCAGCGGACGCGGGACGGGCCCTTCTGGAAACACCATATATTTT. The chain employs TRBV3-1 (or the pseudogene TRBV3-2) and TRBJ1-3; possible D gene TRBD1, 5 bases. The length of the CDR3 is 16 residues. The germline V gene encodes CDR1 LGHDT and CDR2 YNNKEL (reference sequence). V gave up 8 bases and J gave up 1 base, with 18 bases separating them.

The rearrangement uses TRBV5-1 and TRBJ2-3; 8 nucleotides agree with TRBD2. From germline, CDR1 is SGHRS and CDR2 YFSETQ. V gave up 0 bases and J gave up 2 bases; unmatched junction bases: 11. The CDR3 has 18 amino acids. The CDR3 is CASSLESLAGGPTDTQYF. The CDR3 DNA reads as TGCGCCAGCAGCTTGGAGTCACTTGCGGGAGGTCCCACAGATACGCAGTATTTT.

This chain uses TRBV6-6 with TRBJ2-7; D gene unclear. CDR1 MNHNY and CDR2 SVGAGI come from the germline V gene (reference sequence). CDR3 length: 13 residues. The V gene lost 6 bases and the J gene lost 4 bases, with 13 bases spanning the gap. CDR3 region: CASSNEQFYEQYF. CDR3 sequence (DNA): TGTGCCAGCAGCAACGAACAGTTTTACGAGCAGTACTTC.

This clone turned up a few times. The J gene is TRBJ2-3, the V gene TRBV4-1; 11 positions match TRBD1. The CDR3 has 17 amino acids. V gave up 1 base and J gave up 3 bases; unmatched junction bases: 6. From germline, CDR1 is MGHRA and CDR2 YSYEKL. The CDR3 coding sequence is TGCGCCAGCAGCCAAGTTGGGACAGGGGGGTTAACAGATACGCAGTATTTT. This codes for CASSQVGTGGLTDTQYF.

The rearrangement links TRBV19 to TRBJ2-3; 7 bases are shared with TRBD1. The V segment lost 5 bases and the J segment 0 bases; nucleotides outside the gene matches: 5. Germline loops: CDR1 LNHDA, CDR2 SQIVND (reference sequence). This CDR3 is 15 amino acids long. CDR3 DNA sequence: TGTGCCAGTAGTTTTACAGGGGTCAGCACAGATACGCAGTATTTT. Residues: CASSFTGVSTDTQYF.

J is TRBJ2-1 and V is TRBV2; 15 bases agree with TRBD2. This CDR3 is 19 amino acids long. Losses at the gene ends were 4 bases for V and 2 bases for J; bases not matched to a gene: 9. Germline V gene data show CDR1 as SNHLY and CDR2 as FYNNEI. CDR3 DNA: TGTGCCAGCAGTGGCGCCGGGACTAGCGGGGGGCTAACCTACAATGAGCAGTTCTTC. Translating it yields CASSGAGTSGGLTYNEQFF. Full variable domain (remainder filled in from reference TRBV2 and TRBJ2-1): EPEVTQTPSHQVTQMGQEVILRCVPISNHLYFYWYRQILGQKVEFLVSFYNNEISEKSEIFDDQFSVERPDGSNFTLKIRSTKLEDSAMYFCASSGAGTSGGLTYNEQFFGPGTRLTVL.